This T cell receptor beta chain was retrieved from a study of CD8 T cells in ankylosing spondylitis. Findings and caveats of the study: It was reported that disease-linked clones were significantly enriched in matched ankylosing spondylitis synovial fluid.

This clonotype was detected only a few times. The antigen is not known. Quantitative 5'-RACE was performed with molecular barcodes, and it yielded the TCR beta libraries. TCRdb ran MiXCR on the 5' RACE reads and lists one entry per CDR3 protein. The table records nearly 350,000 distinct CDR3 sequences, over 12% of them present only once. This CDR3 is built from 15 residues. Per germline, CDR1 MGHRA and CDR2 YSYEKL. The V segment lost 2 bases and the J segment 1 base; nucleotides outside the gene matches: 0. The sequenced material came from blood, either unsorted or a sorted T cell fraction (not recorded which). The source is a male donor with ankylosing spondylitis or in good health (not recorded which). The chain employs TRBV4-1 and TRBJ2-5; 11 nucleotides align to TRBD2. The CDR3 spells CASSQLAGGQETQYF. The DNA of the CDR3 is TGCGCCAGCAGCCAACTAGCGGGGGGCCAAGAGACCCAGTACTTC.